One and the same sample provided the 32 T cell receptor beta chains below, sequenced in a study of chemoradiotherapy in HPV16-positive cancers. Sequencing used immunoSEQ multiplex PCR; TCRdb keeps in-frame clones, though not all of them. The sample includes 4,000 or so clones, roughly 90% of them seen just once. Collection of the sample occurred from a patient who underwent chemoradiotherapy. These TCRs come from a human donor with HPV-associated anogenital cancer.

The sample holds one count of this clone. This chain joins TRBV10-3 and TRBJ1-2; TRBD1 might be the D (5 bases). V shed 4 bases and J shed 3 bases, with 12 bases lying between them. The CDR3 sequence is 14 residues long. From germline, CDR1 is ENHRY and CDR2 SYGVKD. CDR3 sequence: CAISALPTDYGYTF. For the CDR3, the DNA is TGTGCCATCAGTGCGCTCCCGACAGACTATGGCTACACCTTC.

This sequence joins TRBV29-1 and TRBJ1-2, with D perhaps TRBD1 (5 bases). This CDR3 comprises 11 residues. Trimming cost V 4 bases and J 6 bases, with 9 bases left between them. Per the germline V gene, CDR1 is SQVTM and CDR2 is ANQGSEA. CDR3 sequence: CSVVAGNGYTF. DNA for the CDR3: TGCAGCGTTGTGGCAGGGAATGGCTACACCTTC.

The V and J genes are TRBV6-1 and TRBJ1-2; D is uncertain. V lost 2 bases and J 5 bases, leaving 15 bases between the germline ends. Per germline, CDR1 MNHNS and CDR2 SASEGT. This CDR3 is 15 amino acids long. The CDR3 here is CASSEQASIRYGYTF. The CDR3 nucleotides read TGTGCCAGCAGTGAACAGGCCTCAATACGATATGGCTACACCTTC.

The gene calls are TRBV27 and TRBJ1-5; D is unclear. Germline-derived CDR1 and CDR2 are MNHEY and SMNVEV (reference sequence). Trimming stripped 7 bases from V and 0 bases from J, with 7 bases between. This CDR3 is 13 amino acids long. DNA for the CDR3: TGTGCCAGCATTCAGGATAGCAATCAGCCCCAGCATTTT. Protein product: CASIQDSNQPQHF.

The genes are TRBV6-1 and TRBJ2-7; possible D gene TRBD1, 6 bases. CDR3 size: 13 residues. V dropped 8 bases and J dropped 0 bases, with 11 bases sitting between them. Looked up from germline, CDR1 is MNHNS and CDR2 is SASEGT. The CDR3 DNA sequence: TGTGCCAGCTCGACAGGTTTCTCCTACGAGCAGTACTTC. It yields the protein CASSTGFSYEQYF.

This CDR3 reads CAISGSRPGLPGNEQFF. CDR3 in DNA: TGTGCCATCAGTGGGTCGAGACCGGGACTCCCGGGCAATGAGCAGTTCTTC. V and J are TRBV10-3 and TRBJ2-1; the D gene is possibly TRBD2 (6 bases). This CDR3 has 17 residues. The germline gives CDR1 ENHRY, CDR2 SYGVKD. Trimming left V 4 bases short and J 6 bases short, with 22 bases between.

The rearrangement uses TRBV6-1 and TRBJ1-1; D not resolved. CDR1 is MNHNS and CDR2 is SASEGT in the germline V gene. Trimming pared 2 bases from V and 0 bases from J, leaving 13 bases between. The CDR3 totals 16 residues. CDR3 in amino acids: CASSERPAVVNTEAFF. In DNA form, the CDR3 reads TGTGCCAGCAGTGAACGTCCTGCTGTGGTGAACACTGAAGCTTTCTTT.

This rearrangement joins TRBV27 to TRBJ1-1; no reliable D call. Per germline, CDR1 MNHEY and CDR2 SMNVEV (reference sequence). Trimming stripped 2 bases from V and 1 base from J, with 5 bases between. The CDR3 totals 13 residues. CDR3 protein: CASSLMSNTEAFF. The CDR3, as DNA: TGTGCCAGCAGTTTAATGTCGAACACTGAAGCTTTCTTT.

The rearrangement links TRBV11-3 to TRBJ2-4; D is unclear. The CDR3 consists of 15 residues. CDR1 and CDR2 from the germline V gene are SGHNT and YENEEA. V gave up 2 bases and J gave up 6 bases, with 14 bases separating them. Here the CDR3 reads CASSLISPPGNIQYF. The CDR3, as DNA: TGTGCCAGCAGCTTAATATCTCCTCCGGGAAACATTCAGTACTTC.

On this clone: Given the absence of the conserved phenylalanine or tryptophan at the CDR3 end, a read error is likely. The DNA is left out, because the CDR3 cannot be placed on it with certainty; the CDR3 is given as TCRdb lists it. This chain links TRBV16 with TRBJ1-2; the DNA was not used to check the table's D call, TRBD1. With termini counted, the CDR3 has 12 amino acids. From germline, CDR1 is KGHSY and CDR2 FQNENV. CDR3 sequence: CASSLTTGPTTS.

V gene TRBV29-1 combines with J gene TRBJ2-6, with D maybe TRBD1 (5 bases). Between the trimmed V and J ends, which lost 5 bases and 3 bases, there was a span of 8 bases. Germline CDR1 reads SQVTM; CDR2 reads ANQGSEA. The CDR3 is made up of 13 amino acids. The CDR3 sequence is CSVSGIGANVLTF. The CDR3 bases are TGCAGCGTTTCAGGGATTGGGGCCAACGTCCTGACTTTC.

This clone was recorded a few times. The chain is built from TRBV20-1 and TRBJ1-2, with no clear D. Germline-derived CDR1 and CDR2 are DFQATT and SNEGSKA (reference sequence). Trimming took 5 bases from V and 0 from J, leaving 4 bases between them. The CDR3 is made up of 11 amino acids. This chain's CDR3 is CSASSNYGYTF. CDR3 DNA: TGCAGTGCTTCGTCTAACTATGGCTACACCTTC.

The sample holds a few counts of this clone. The chain couples TRBV11-2 to TRBJ2-3, with 7 bases fitting TRBD1. The trim removed 6 bases at V and 4 bases at J, leaving 4 bases unmatched. Germline CDR1 is SGHAT and CDR2 is FQNNGV. The CDR3 length is 13 residues. This chain's CDR3 is CASRPTGADTQYF. The CDR3 bases are TGTGCCAGCAGACCTACAGGGGCAGATACGCAGTATTTT. Full variable domain (outside the CDR3, taken from reference TRBV11-2 and TRBJ2-3): EAGVAQSPRYKIIEKRQSVAFWCNPISGHATLYWYQQILGQGPKLLIQFQNNGVVDDSQLPKDRFSAERLKGVDSTLKIQPAKLEDSAVYLCASRPTGADTQYFGPGTRLTVL.

The chain combines TRBV7-8 with TRBJ1-3; D uncertain. The CDR3 has 15 amino acids. Deletions cut 4 bases from V and 7 bases from J, with 17 bases between. The V gene's germline CDR1 is SGHVS and CDR2 FQNEAQ. Here the CDR3 DNA reads TGTGCCAGCAGCTCTGTGATTGGCCTAGGGAACACCATATATTTT. Protein product: CASSSVIGLGNTIYF.

The chain is built from TRBV5-8 and TRBJ2-3, with no clear D. The germline V gene has CDR1 SGHTS and CDR2 YDEGEE. The V end was cut by 4 bases, the J end by 5 bases, with 26 bases between. CDR3 length equals 18 residues. The CDR3 coding sequence is TGTGCCAGCAGCGACGCTCCCCGTTTCGCGGTGGCACGAGATACGCAGTATTTT. Translating gives CASSDAPRFAVARDTQYF.

V usage is TRBV11-2 and J usage is TRBJ1-1; 7 bases are a match to TRBD1. This CDR3 spans 15 amino acids. Germline-derived CDR1 and CDR2 are SGHAT and FQNNGV. After removal of 1 base from V and 1 base from J, the junction contained 3 bases not matched to a gene. This CDR3 reads CASSLGTGRNTEAFF. The DNA of the CDR3 is TGTGCCAGCAGCTTAGGGACAGGTCGGAACACTGAAGCTTTCTTT.

The chain recombines TRBV11-1 with TRBJ1-6, with 8 bases that match TRBD1. Germline CDR1 and CDR2: SGHAT and FQDESV (reference sequence). V trimming: 6 bases; J trimming: 8 bases; junction bases outside the gene matches: 3. The CDR3 is 13 amino acids. CDR3 nucleotide sequence: TGTGCCAGCAGTAAACAGGGGGATTCACCCCTCCACTTT. Protein sequence: CASSKQGDSPLHF.

The CDR3: CASSYDRRGGNEQFF. The CDR3 coding sequence is TGTGCCAGCAGTTACGACAGGCGGGGTGGCAATGAGCAGTTCTTC. The gene calls are TRBV6-6 and TRBJ2-1; perhaps D is TRBD1 or TRBD2 (6 bases each). The CDR3 spans 15 residues. CDR1 is MNHNY, CDR2 SVGAGI, per germline (reference sequence). V lost 2 bases and J lost 6, with 14 bases in between.

This chain joins TRBV14 and TRBJ1-4; TRBD1 matches 8 bases. This CDR3 spans 13 amino acids. Germline V gene sequence: CDR1 SGHDN, CDR2 FVKESK. The trim removed 6 bases at V and 6 bases at J, leaving 3 bases unmatched. CDR3: CASRRTGYEKLFF. The CDR3 bases are TGTGCCAGCAGGCGGACAGGGTATGAAAAACTGTTTTTT.

The chain carries TRBV7-2 and TRBJ1-2; no definite D call. Per the germline V gene, CDR1 is SGHTA and CDR2 is FQGNSA. V was trimmed by 5 bases and J by 4 bases, leaving 11 bases between them. The CDR3 has 13 amino acids. The CDR3 protein is CASSPEAAYGYTF. CDR3 DNA sequence: TGTGCCAGCAGCCCCGAGGCAGCCTATGGCTACACCTTC.

This rearrangement joins TRBV27 to TRBJ1-4, with D perhaps TRBD1 (5 bases). This CDR3 is built from 14 residues. Trimming left V 2 bases short and J 9 bases short, with 13 bases between. CDR1 and CDR2 from the germline V gene are MNHEY and SMNVEV (reference sequence). The CDR3 region is CASSLQGKSQKLFF. CDR3 DNA sequence: TGTGCCAGCAGTTTACAGGGAAAGAGTCAAAAACTGTTTTTT.

CDR3 DNA: TGCGCCAGCAGCTTGGGACTAGCGGGCTACAATGAGCAGTTCTTC. Translation gives CASSLGLAGYNEQFF. The chain is built from TRBV5-1 and TRBJ2-1; 10 bases are a match to TRBD2. Per germline, CDR1 SGHRS and CDR2 YFSETQ. This CDR3 spans 15 amino acids. V shed 0 bases, J shed 3 bases, and the junction held 0 bases outside the gene matches.

For this clone: The junction departs from the called germline gene at one end, perhaps through a read error. This chain connects TRBV5-4 to TRBJ1-2; D not certain. Germline V gene lookup returns CDR1 SGHNT and CDR2 YYREEE (reference sequence). The CDR3 consists of 12 residues. The CDR3 coding sequence is TGTGCCATCAGCAACGATAACTATGGCTACACCTTC. Protein product: CAISNDNYGYTF.

The genes are TRBV5-6 and TRBJ2-3; the match to TRBD2 covers 8 bases. Germline assignment: CDR1 SGHDT and CDR2 YYEEEE. The CDR3 is 15 residues long. Trimming took 2 bases from V and 2 from J; bases not matched to a gene: 4. The CDR3 here is CASSLWRGATDTQYF. The DNA of the CDR3 is TGTGCCAGCAGCTTATGGCGGGGGGCCACAGATACGCAGTATTTT.

The CDR3 loop is CASSYSTWGVTEAFF. The CDR3 DNA reads TGTGCCAGCAGTTACTCGACGTGGGGCGTCACTGAAGCTTTCTTT. The chain uses TRBV6-5 and TRBJ1-1; maybe TRBD1 (5 bases). Trimming cost V 0 bases and J 4 bases, with 12 bases left between them. The CDR3 is 15 amino acids. Germline V gene sequence: CDR1 MNHEY, CDR2 SVGAGI.

This chain links TRBV14 with TRBJ2-2; D may be TRBD2 (7 bases). Germline-derived CDR1 and CDR2 are SGHDN and FVKESK. The CDR3 runs to 15 residues. V lost 3 bases, J lost 5 bases, and 13 bases lay in between. The CDR3 bases are TGTGCCAGCAGCCAGGGCGCGGGGGCTACCGGGGAGCTGTTTTTT. Translating gives CASSQGAGATGELFF.

The V gene is TRBV4-2, the J gene TRBJ2-5, with a possible D match to TRBD1 (6 bases). Germline V lookup: CDR1 LGHNA, CDR2 YNFKEQ. V was cut by 4 bases and J by 4 bases, with 13 bases left in between. This CDR3 region has 14 residues. This CDR3 reads CASSLGGVGETQYF. The CDR3 DNA reads TGTGCCAGCAGCCTAGGGGGAGTCGGAGAGACCCAGTACTTC.

This rearrangement joins TRBV4-2 to TRBJ2-7, with D possibly being TRBD2 (5 bases). The CDR3 consists of 14 residues. Trimming removed 0 bases at V and 4 bases at J, with 10 bases between. Germline V CDR1 and CDR2: LGHNA, YNFKEQ. CDR3 sequence: CASSQDPGKYEQYF. The CDR3 coding sequence is TGTGCCAGCAGCCAAGATCCGGGGAAATACGAGCAGTACTTC.

The chain carries TRBV11-2 and TRBJ2-3, with TRBD2 as a possible D gene (6 bases). There are 15 residues in the CDR3. Trimming took 2 bases from V and 4 from J, leaving 13 bases between them. Germline values: CDR1 SGHAT, CDR2 FQNNGV. The CDR3 sequence: CASSLLGGEADTQYF. The CDR3 DNA reads TGTGCCAGCAGCTTATTGGGCGGGGAGGCAGATACGCAGTATTTT.

This clone showed up just a few times. This chain joins TRBV7-3 and TRBJ2-1; 7 nucleotides agree with TRBD2. Germline CDR1 reads SGHTA; CDR2 reads FQGTGA. The CDR3 is made up of 13 amino acids. After removal of 9 bases from V and 7 bases from J, the junction contained 9 bases not matched to a gene. The CDR3 spells CASTDGRSNEQFF. The CDR3 DNA follows: TGTGCCAGTACCGACGGGAGGTCGAATGAGCAGTTCTTC.

This clone was seen a single time. The J gene is TRBJ2-1, the V gene TRBV14; 11 nucleotides agree with TRBD2. This CDR3 is 15 amino acids long. V gave up 2 bases and J gave up 6 bases; unmatched junction bases: 3. Looked up from germline, CDR1 is SGHDN and CDR2 is FVKESK. Here the CDR3 DNA reads TGTGCCAGCAGCCAAACTAGCGGGGGAGGCAATGAGCAGTTCTTC. This sequence encodes CASSQTSGGGNEQFF.

The genes are TRBV21-1 and TRBJ2-3; the D call TRBD2 from the table was never checked on the DNA. TRBV21-1 is a recognized pseudogene. There are 15 residues in the CDR3. Here the CDR3 reads CASSKAGGGTDTQYF. The CDR3 region has the DNA TGTGCCAGCAGCAAAGCGGGAGGTGGCACAGATACGCAGTATTTT.